The T cell receptor (beta chain) described here comes from a study of PD-L1 blockade in urothelial cancer. Study at large: Enrolled patients had been treated previously with 0 to 3 chemotherapy regimens. Blood was tested 3 weeks (second dose) and 6 weeks into treatment.

Assay used: immunoSEQ multiplex PCR; TCRdb lists only in-frame clones, some missing. Of some 38,000 clones listed, 85% are singletons. Unmatched junction bases numbered 8, after V lost 6 bases and J lost 4 bases. Germline-derived CDR1 and CDR2 are LNHDA and SQIVND (reference sequence). The CDR3 runs 14 residues. Time point denoted: pretreatment peripheral blood. Each patient supplied 1 to 8 pretreatment and on-treatment samples. The V call is TRBV19, the J call TRBJ2-5, with TRBD2 matching over 7 bases. The starting material was PBMCs, obtained around atezolizumab (anti-PD-L1) treatment. This sequence originates from an elderly man with urothelial cancer. The CDR3 sequence: CASREAGRGETQYF. The DNA for the CDR3 is TGTGCCAGTAGGGAGGCAGGGAGGGGAGAGACCCAGTACTTC.